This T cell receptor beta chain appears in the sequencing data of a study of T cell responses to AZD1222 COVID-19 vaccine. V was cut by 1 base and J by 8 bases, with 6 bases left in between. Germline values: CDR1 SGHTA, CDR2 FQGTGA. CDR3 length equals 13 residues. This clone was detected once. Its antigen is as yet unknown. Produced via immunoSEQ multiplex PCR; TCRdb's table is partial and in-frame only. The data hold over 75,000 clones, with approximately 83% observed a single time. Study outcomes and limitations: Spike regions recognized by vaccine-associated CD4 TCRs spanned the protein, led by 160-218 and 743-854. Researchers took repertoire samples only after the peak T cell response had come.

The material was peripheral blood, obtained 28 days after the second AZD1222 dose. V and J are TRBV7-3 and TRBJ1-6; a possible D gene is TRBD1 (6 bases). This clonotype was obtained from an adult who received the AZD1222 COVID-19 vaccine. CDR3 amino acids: CASSLNRDSPLHF. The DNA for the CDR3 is TGTGCCAGCAGCTTAAACAGGGATTCACCCCTCCACTTT. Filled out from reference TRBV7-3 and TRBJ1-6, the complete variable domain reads GAGVSQTPSNKVTEKGKYVELRCDPISGHTALYWYRQSLGQGPEFLIYFQGTGAADDSGLPNDRFFAVRPEGSVSTLKIQRTERGDSAVYLCASSLNRDSPLHFGNGTRLTVT.